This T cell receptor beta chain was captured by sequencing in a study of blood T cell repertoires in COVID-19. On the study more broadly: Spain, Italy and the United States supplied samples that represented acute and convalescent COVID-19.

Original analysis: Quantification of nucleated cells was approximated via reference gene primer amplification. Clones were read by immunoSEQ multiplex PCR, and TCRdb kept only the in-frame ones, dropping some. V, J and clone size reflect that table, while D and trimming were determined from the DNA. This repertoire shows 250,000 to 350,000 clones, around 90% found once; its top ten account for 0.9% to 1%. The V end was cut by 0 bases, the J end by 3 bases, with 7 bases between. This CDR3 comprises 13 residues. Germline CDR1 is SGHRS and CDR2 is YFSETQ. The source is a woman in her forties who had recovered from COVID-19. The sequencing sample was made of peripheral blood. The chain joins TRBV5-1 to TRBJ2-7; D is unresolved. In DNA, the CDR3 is TGCGCCAGCAGCTTGGCGGCTAGCTACGAGCAGTACTTC. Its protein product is CASSLAASYEQYF.